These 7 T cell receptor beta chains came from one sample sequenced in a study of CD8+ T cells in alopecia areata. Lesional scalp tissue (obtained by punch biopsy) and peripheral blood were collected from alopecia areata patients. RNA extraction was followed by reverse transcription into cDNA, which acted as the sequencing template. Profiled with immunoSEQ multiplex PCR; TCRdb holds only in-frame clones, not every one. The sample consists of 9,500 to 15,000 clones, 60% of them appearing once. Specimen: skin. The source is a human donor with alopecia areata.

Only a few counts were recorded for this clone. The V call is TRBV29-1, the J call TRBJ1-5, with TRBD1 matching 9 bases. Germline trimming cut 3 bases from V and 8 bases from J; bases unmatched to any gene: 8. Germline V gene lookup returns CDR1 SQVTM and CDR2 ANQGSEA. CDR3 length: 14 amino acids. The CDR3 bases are TGCAGCGTTGAGACAGGGGGGACGGGTGAGCCCCAGCATTTT. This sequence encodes CSVETGGTGEPQHF. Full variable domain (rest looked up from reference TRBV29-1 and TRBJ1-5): SAVISQKPSRDICQRGTSLTIQCQVDSQVTMMFWYRQQPGQSLTLIATANQGSEATYESGFVIDKFPISRPNLTFSTLTVSNMSPEDSSIYLCSVETGGTGEPQHFGDGTRLSIL.

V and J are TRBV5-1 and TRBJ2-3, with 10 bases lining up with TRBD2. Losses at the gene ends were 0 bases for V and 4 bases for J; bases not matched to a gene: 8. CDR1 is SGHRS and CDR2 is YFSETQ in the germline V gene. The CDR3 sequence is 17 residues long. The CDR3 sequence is CASSLGWTSGRADTQYF. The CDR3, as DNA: TGCGCCAGCAGCTTGGGTTGGACTAGCGGAAGAGCAGATACGCAGTATTTT.

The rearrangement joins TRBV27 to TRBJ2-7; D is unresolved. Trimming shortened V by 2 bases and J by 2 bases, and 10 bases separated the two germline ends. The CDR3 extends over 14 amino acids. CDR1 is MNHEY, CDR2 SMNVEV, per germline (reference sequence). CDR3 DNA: TGTGCCAGCAGTTTAGTTGGTCCCGCCTACGAGCAGTACTTC. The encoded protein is CASSLVGPAYEQYF.

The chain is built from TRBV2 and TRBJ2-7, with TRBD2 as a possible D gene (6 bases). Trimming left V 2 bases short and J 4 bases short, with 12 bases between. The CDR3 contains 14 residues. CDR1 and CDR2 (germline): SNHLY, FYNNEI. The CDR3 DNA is TGTGCCAGCAGTGAACAGGGAGGTATATACGAGCAGTACTTC. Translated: CASSEQGGIYEQYF.

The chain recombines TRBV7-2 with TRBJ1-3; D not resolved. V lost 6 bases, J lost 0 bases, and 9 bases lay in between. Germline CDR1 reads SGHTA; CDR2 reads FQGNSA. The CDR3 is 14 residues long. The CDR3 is CASSPISSGNTIYF. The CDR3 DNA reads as TGTGCCAGCAGTCCCATAAGCTCTGGAAACACCATATATTTT.

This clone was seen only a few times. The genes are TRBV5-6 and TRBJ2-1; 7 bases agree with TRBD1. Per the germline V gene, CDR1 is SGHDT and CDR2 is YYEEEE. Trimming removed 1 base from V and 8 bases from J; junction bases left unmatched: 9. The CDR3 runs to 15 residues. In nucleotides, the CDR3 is TGTGCCAGCAGCTTGTTCCAACAGGGGACCGATGAGCAGTTCTTC. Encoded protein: CASSLFQQGTDEQFF.

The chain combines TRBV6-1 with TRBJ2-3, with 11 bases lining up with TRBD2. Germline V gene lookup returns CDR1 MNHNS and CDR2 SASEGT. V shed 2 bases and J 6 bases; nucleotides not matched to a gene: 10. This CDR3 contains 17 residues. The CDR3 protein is CASSELGASGRPDTQYF. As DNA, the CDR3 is TGTGCCAGCAGTGAACTGGGGGCTAGCGGGAGGCCGGATACGCAGTATTTT.